This T cell receptor (beta chain) was documented in a study of cytomegalovirus exposure and HLA in healthy donors. PCR involved 60 Vbeta and 13 Jbeta primers. The method was immunoSEQ multiplex PCR; TCRdb's version includes in-frame clones alone and lacks a portion of them. Across around 130,000 clones, the top ten clones capture roughly 1.5% of the sample. The CDR3 extends over 15 amino acids. Germline V lookup: CDR1 KGHSH, CDR2 LQKENI. V gave up 4 bases and J gave up 2 bases, with 9 bases separating them. Sequences were obtained from PBMCs. The rearrangement uses TRBV18 and TRBJ2-6, with D possibly matching TRBD1 (5 bases). This TCR was recovered from a woman aged 35 to 49 in good health and CMV-seronegative. The CDR3 nucleotides are TGTGCCAGCTCACTTCAGGGCGCTGGGGCCAACGTCCTGACTTTC. It specifies CASSLQGAGANVLTF. The whole variable domain, filled in from reference TRBV18 and TRBJ2-6, reads NAGVMQNPRHLVRRRGQEARLRCSPMKGHSHVYWYRQLPEEGLKFMVYLQKENIIDESGMPKERFSAEFPKEGPSILRIQQVVRGDSAAYFCASSLQGAGANVLTFGAGSRLTVL.